The clone carrying this TCR beta chain was recorded at least ten times. The data were taken from a study of tumor-infiltrating lymphocytes in primary liver carcinoma. V lost 7 bases and J lost 4, with 14 bases in between. The CDR3 loop spans 14 amino acids. The germline CDR1 and CDR2 sequences are MNHNS and SASEGT. TCR beta cDNA was made from roughly 500 ng total RNA with a constant-region primer. Three rounds of nested multiplex PCR with slightly modified ARM-PCR produced TCR beta libraries. Forward primers for TRBV1-TRBV30 and a C-beta reverse primer served the first two PCR rounds, at 10 cycles each. MiXCR, applied by TCRdb to the multiplex PCR reads, yields one record per CDR3 protein. The sample has approximately 330,000 distinct CDR3 sequences; 65% are singletons. Unsorted whole blood yielded blood RNA, and germline DNA was extracted as well.

This chain uses TRBV6-1 with TRBJ2-1, with a tentative D call TRBD2 (5 bases). The sample taken for sequencing was peripheral blood. The TCR sequence derives from a man aged 35 to 55 with primary liver carcinoma and hepatitis B virus infection. The CDR3 spells CASNPTSGYNEQFF. CDR3 DNA: TGTGCCAGCAACCCAACCAGCGGATACAATGAGCAGTTCTTC.